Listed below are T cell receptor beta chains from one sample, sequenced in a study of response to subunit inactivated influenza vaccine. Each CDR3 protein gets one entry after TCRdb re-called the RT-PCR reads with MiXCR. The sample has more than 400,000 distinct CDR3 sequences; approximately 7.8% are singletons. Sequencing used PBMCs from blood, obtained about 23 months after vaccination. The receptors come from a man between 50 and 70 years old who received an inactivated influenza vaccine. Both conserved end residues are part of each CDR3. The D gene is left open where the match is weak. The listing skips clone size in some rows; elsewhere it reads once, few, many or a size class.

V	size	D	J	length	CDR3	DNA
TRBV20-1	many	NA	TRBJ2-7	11	CSATPLSEQYF	TGCAGTGCTACCCCGCTGAGCGAGCAGTACTTC
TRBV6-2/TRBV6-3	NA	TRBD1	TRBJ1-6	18	CASSYIQGARKVTAPLHF	TGTGCCAGCAGTTACATACAGGGGGCCAGGAAAGTTACCGCACCCCTCCACTTT
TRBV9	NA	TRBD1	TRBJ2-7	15	CASSVGTGVNYEQYF	TGTGCCAGCAGCGTAGGGACAGGGGTTAACTACGAGCAGTACTTC
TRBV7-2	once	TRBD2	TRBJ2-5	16	CASSPSGGAWFETQYF	TGTGCCAGCAGCCCTAGCGGGGGGGCCTGGTTTGAGACCCAGTACTTC
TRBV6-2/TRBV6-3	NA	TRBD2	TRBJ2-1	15	CASSYPGGYNEGQFF	TGTGCCAGCAGTTACCCGGGAGGATACAATGAAGGGCAGTTCTTC
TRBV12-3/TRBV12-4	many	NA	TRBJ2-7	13	CASSYLSSYEQYF	TGTGCCAGCAGTTACCTAAGCTCCTACGAGCAGTACTTC
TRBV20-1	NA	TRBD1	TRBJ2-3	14	CSGTGTGGTDTQYF	TGCAGTGGCACCGGGACAGGGGGTACAGATACGCAGTATTTT
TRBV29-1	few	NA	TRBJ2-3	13	CSVRGRQLDTQYF	TGCAGCGTGAGAGGAAGACAGCTAGATACGCAGTATTTT
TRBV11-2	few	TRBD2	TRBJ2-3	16	CASSSTSDSSTDTQYF	TGTGCCAGCAGCTCAACTAGCGACTCTAGCACAGATACGCAGTATTTT
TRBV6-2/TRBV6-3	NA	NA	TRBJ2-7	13	CASNDLMNYEQYF	TGTGCCAGCAATGATCTGATGAACTACGAGCAGTACTTC
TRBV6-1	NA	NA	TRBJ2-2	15	CASRTRGSDTGELFF	TGTGCCAGCAGGACAAGAGGGAGTGACACCGGGGAGCTGTTTTTT
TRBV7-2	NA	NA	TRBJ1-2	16	CASSTFGGRTNYGYTF	TGTGCCAGCAGCACCTTCGGGGGGAGAACTAACTATGGCTACACCTTC
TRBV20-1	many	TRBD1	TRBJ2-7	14	CSARDPGQGYEQYF	TGCAGTGCTAGAGATCCGGGACAGGGTTACGAGCAGTACTTC
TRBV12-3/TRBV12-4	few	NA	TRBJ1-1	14	CASSSRFSSPEAFF	TGTGCCAGCAGTTCGAGGTTTAGTAGTCCTGAAGCTTTCTTT
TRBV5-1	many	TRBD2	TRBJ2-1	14	CASSYAGGPVEQFF	TGCGCCAGCAGCTACGCGGGGGGGCCTGTTGAGCAGTTCTTC
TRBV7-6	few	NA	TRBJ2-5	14	CASSLGQVVETQYF	TGTGCCAGCAGCTTAGGACAGGTGGTGGAGACCCAGTACTTC
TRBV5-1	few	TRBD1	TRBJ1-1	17	CASSLAGTGPGGTEAFF	TGCGCCAGCAGCTTGGCTGGGACAGGTCCTGGGGGCACTGAAGCTTTCTTT
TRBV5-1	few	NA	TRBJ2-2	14	CASSLALEGGELFF	TGCGCCAGCAGCTTGGCCCTAGAGGGCGGGGAGCTGTTTTTT
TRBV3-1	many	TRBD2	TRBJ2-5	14	CASSLISGKETQYF	TGTGCCAGCAGCCTCATTAGCGGGAAAGAGACCCAGTACTTC
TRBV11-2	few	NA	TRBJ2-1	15	CASSPQLDIYNEQFF	TGTGCCAGCAGCCCTCAATTGGACATCTACAATGAGCAGTTCTTC
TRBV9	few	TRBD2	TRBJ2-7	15	CASRTGTSLGYEQYF	TGTGCCAGCAGAACCGGGACTAGCCTCGGCTACGAGCAGTACTTC
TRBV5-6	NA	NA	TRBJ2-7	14	CASSFGLGTYEQYF	TGTGCCAGCAGCTTCGGACTGGGAACCTACGAGCAGTACTTC
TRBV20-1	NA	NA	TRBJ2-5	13	CSARDTGPETQYF	TGCAGTGCTAGAGATACGGGGCCAGAGACCCAGTACTTC
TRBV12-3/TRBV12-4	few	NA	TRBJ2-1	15	CASSLLGAIRNEQFF	TGTGCCAGCTCCTTATTGGGGGCGATACGGAATGAGCAGTTCTTC
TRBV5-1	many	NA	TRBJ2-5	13	CASSLGSGETQYF	TGTGCCAGCAGCCTCGGCAGCGGGGAGACCCAGTACTTC
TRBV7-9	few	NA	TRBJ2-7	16	CASSLAHVGKSYEQYF	TGTGCCAGCAGCTTAGCTCACGTGGGGAAATCCTACGAGCAGTACTTC
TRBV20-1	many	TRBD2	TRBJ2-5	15	CSARGSSGSFETQYF	TGCAGTGCTAGAGGCAGTAGCGGGAGCTTTGAGACCCAGTACTTC
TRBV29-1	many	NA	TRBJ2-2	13	CSVGTANTGELFF	TGCAGCGTTGGGACAGCGAACACCGGGGAGCTGTTTTTT
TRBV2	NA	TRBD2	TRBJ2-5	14	CASRSLAGDETQYF	TGTGCCAGCAGATCGTTAGCGGGAGACGAGACCCAGTACTTC
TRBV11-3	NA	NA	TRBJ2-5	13	CASSLASEETQYF	TGTGCCAGCAGCTTAGCCTCAGAAGAGACCCAGTACTTC
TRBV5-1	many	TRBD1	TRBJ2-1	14	CASSLVSGGNEQFF	TGCGCCAGCAGCTTGGTTTCAGGGGGCAATGAGCAGTTCTTC
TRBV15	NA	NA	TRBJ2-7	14	CATSRRTDLSEQYF	TGTGCCACCAGCAGAAGGACAGACCTAAGCGAGCAGTACTTC
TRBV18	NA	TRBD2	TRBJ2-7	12	CASSPSSGEQYF	TGTGCCAGCTCACCATCTAGCGGCGAGCAGTACTTC
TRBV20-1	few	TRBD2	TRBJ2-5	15	CSAPRAAGGLLTQYF	TGCAGTGCACCACGGGCGGCGGGGGGGTTGTTGACCCAGTACTTC
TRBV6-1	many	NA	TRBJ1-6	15	CASSVWGRGNSPLHF	TGTGCCAGCAGTGTCTGGGGGAGAGGCAATTCACCCCTCCACTTT
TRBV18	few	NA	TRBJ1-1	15	CASSPSNDLGTEAFF	TGTGCCAGCTCACCATCGAATGACCTGGGGACTGAAGCTTTCTTT
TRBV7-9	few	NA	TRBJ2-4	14	CASSLGGAENIQYF	TGTGCCAGCAGCTTAGGAGGGGCGGAAAACATTCAGTACTTC
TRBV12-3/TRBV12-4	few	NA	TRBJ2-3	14	CASLGARGSDTQYF	TGTGCCAGCCTTGGGGCAAGGGGCTCAGATACGCAGTATTTT
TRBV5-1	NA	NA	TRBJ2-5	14	CASSLVGFQETQYF	TGCGCCAGCAGCTTGGTGGGTTTCCAAGAGACCCAGTACTTC
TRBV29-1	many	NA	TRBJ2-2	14	CSVEGGARTGELFF	TGCAGCGTTGAAGGGGGGGCAAGGACCGGGGAGCTGTTTTTT
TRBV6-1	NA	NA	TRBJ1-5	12	CASNPGEQPQHF	TGTGCCAGCAACCCAGGGGAACAGCCCCAGCATTTT
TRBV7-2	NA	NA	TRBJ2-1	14	CASSLAGRSNEQFF	TGTGCCAGCAGCTTAGCGGGGCGGAGTAATGAGCAGTTCTTC
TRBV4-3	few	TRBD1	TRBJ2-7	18	CASSQGVPGQGLSYEQYF	TGCGCCAGCAGCCAAGGTGTCCCGGGACAGGGCCTCTCCTACGAGCAGTACTTC
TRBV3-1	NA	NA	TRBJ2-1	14	CASSQGLAKNEQFF	TGTGCCAGCAGCCAAGGGCTAGCGAAAAATGAGCAGTTCTTC
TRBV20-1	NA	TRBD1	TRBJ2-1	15	CSAPWTGGSYNERFF	TGCAGTGCGCCGTGGACAGGGGGTTCCTACAATGAGCGGTTCTTC
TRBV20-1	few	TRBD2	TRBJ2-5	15	CSARDGRGGPETQYF	TGCAGTGCTAGAGATGGACGGGGGGGCCCTGAGACCCAGTACTTC
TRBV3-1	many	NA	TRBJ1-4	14	CASSPDGPNEKLFF	TGTGCCAGCAGCCCGGACGGACCTAATGAAAAACTGTTTTTT
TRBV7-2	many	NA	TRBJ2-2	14	CASSNPANTGELFF	TGTGCCAGCAGCAATCCAGCGAACACCGGGGAGCTGTTTTTT
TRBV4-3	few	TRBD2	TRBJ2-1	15	CASSPGGEFFNEQFF	TGCGCCAGCAGCCCCGGGGGGGAATTTTTCAATGAGCAGTTCTTC